This T cell receptor beta chain derives from a study of T cells in Graves' hyperthyroidism and ophthalmopathy. The CDR3 totals 14 residues. Trimming removed 5 bases from V and 4 bases from J; junction bases left unmatched: 8. The germline V gene encodes CDR1 SGHVS and CDR2 FNYEAQ. This clonotype was detected many times. What was amplified from RNA transcripts were TCR beta CDR3 regions. Carried out on the TCR CDR3, a first-round RT-PCR used the HTBI primer set. TCRdb fed the multiplex PCR reads into MiXCR, producing one record per CDR3 protein. The sample shows roughly 750,000 distinct CDR3 sequences, 16% of them seen only once. No ophthalmopathy progression within 18 months constituted stable Graves' hyperthyroidism. Among the patients, aged 18 to 65, hyperthyroidism was newly diagnosed and had lasted under 2 months.

The clonotype originates from a man between 18 and 29 years old with Graves' hyperthyroidism. The V call is TRBV7-6, the J call TRBJ2-7; 7 bases line up with TRBD1. What was sequenced was blood. Written as DNA, the CDR3 is TGTGCCAGCAGCGCCGGGACAGCTCAATACGAGCAGTACTTC. It is translated as CASSAGTAQYEQYF.